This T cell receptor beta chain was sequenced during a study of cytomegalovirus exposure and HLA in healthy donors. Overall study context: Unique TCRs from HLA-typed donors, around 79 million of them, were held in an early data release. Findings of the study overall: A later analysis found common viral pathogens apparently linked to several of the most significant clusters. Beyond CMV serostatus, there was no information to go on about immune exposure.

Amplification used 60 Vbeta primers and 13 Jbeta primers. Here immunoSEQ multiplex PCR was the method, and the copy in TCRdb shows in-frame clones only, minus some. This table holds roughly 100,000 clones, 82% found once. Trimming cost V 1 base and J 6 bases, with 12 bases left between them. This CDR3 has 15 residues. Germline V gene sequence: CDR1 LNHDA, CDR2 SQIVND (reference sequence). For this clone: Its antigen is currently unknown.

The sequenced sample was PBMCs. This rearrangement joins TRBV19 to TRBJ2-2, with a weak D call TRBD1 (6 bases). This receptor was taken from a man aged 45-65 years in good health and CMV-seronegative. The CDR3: CASSIGQGHPGELFF. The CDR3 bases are TGTGCCAGTAGTATAGGGCAGGGACACCCCGGGGAGCTGTTTTTT.